This passage covers 15 T cell receptor beta chains from one sample sequenced in a study of T cells after yellow fever vaccination. TCRdb re-called the 5' RACE reads through MiXCR, storing one row per CDR3 protein. The sample includes 300,000 to 350,000 distinct CDR3 sequences, about 7.8% seen only once; the top ten take approximately 18%. The material was PBMCs, obtained more than 40 days after the first yellow fever vaccination. Every receptor here comes from a man aged 18-30 years who received the YFV17D yellow fever vaccine.

The chain carries TRBV13 and TRBJ2-5; the match to TRBD2 covers 8 bases. Unmatched junction bases numbered 8, after V lost 5 bases and J lost 3 bases. CDR1 PRHDT and CDR2 FYEKMQ come from the germline V gene (reference sequence). The CDR3 runs 15 residues. CDR3 in amino acids: CASSPLGAGEETQYF. In DNA form, the CDR3 reads TGTGCCAGCAGCCCACTCGGAGCGGGAGAAGAGACCCAGTACTTC.

The gene calls are TRBV4-3 and TRBJ2-7; no clear D. CDR1 is LGHNA, CDR2 YSLEER, per germline. The CDR3 length is 14 residues. The germline V and J ends were trimmed by 0 bases and 3 bases, with 9 bases remaining between them. Here the CDR3 reads CASSQDRNLYEQYF. The DNA for the CDR3 is TGCGCCAGCAGCCAAGATAGGAACCTCTACGAGCAGTACTTC.

This clonotype showed up just a few times. J is TRBJ1-1 and V is TRBV29-1; TRBD1 matches at 7 bases. CDR1 is SQVTM and CDR2 is ANQGSEA in the germline V gene. V was pared by 5 bases and J by 3 bases, with 9 bases of the junction left unmatched. This CDR3 is built from 14 residues. CDR3 in amino acids: CSVLLRGLDTEAFF. In DNA, the CDR3 is TGCAGCGTTTTGTTAAGGGGGCTTGACACTGAAGCTTTCTTT.

This clonotype was detected only a few times. The chain joins TRBV20-1 to TRBJ1-1; D might be TRBD1 (5 bases). The CDR3 is made up of 13 amino acids. Germline lookup yields CDR1 DFQATT and CDR2 SNEGSKA (reference sequence). V gave up 5 bases and J gave up 1 base, with 11 bases separating them. The CDR3 loop reads CSAVDSRNTEAFF. CDR3 nucleotide sequence: TGCAGTGCTGTAGACAGTCGGAACACTGAAGCTTTCTTT.

This clonotype occurred a few times. This chain uses TRBV5-1 with TRBJ2-5; D may be TRBD2 (6 bases). This CDR3 region has 15 residues. V was clipped by 3 bases and J by 5 bases, with 17 bases between them. The germline gives CDR1 SGHRS, CDR2 YFSETQ. CDR3 nucleotide sequence: TGCGCCAGCAGCTCCGGGTGGAGGGCTGGGGAGACCCAGTACTTC. Translating it yields CASSSGWRAGETQYF.

The chain has TRBV9 and TRBJ1-1, with D tentatively TRBD1 (6 bases). Germline V gene lookup returns CDR1 SGDLS and CDR2 YYNGEE. V was clipped by 3 bases and J by 2 bases, with 20 bases between them. The CDR3 covers 17 residues. This CDR3 reads CASSAHLTRGENTEAFF. The CDR3 DNA sequence: TGTGCCAGCAGCGCCCACCTTACAAGGGGGGAAAACACTGAAGCTTTCTTT. Variable domain in full (rest from reference TRBV9 and TRBJ1-1): DSGVTQTPKHLITATGQRVTLRCSPRSGDLSVYWYQQSLDQGLQFLIQYYNGEERAKGNILERFSAQQFPDLHSELNLSSLELGDSALYFCASSAHLTRGENTEAFFGQGTRLTVV.

This clonotype was found a few times. This chain joins TRBV7-6 and TRBJ1-5; D is unresolved. This CDR3 has 13 amino acids. V dropped 0 bases and J dropped 7 bases, with 7 bases sitting between them. Germline CDR1 SGHVS, CDR2 FNYEAQ. DNA of the CDR3: TGTGCCAGCAGCTTAGCCTTGGAGCAGCCCCAGCATTTT. Protein: CASSLALEQPQHF.

The chain couples TRBV5-1 to TRBJ2-3; 10 bases are a match to TRBD2. CDR3 length: 16 amino acids. The germline V gene has CDR1 SGHRS and CDR2 YFSETQ. V lost 5 bases, J lost 2 bases, and 8 bases stayed unmatched. The CDR3 here is CASRLGLAEFTDTQYF. CDR3 in DNA: TGCGCCAGCAGACTCGGACTAGCGGAATTCACAGATACGCAGTATTTT.

In its sample, this clonotype was seen a few times. The chain carries TRBV20-1 and TRBJ1-5; D might be TRBD1 (5 bases). The V and J ends lost 3 bases and 7 bases respectively, with 10 bases between them. The CDR3 loop spans 12 amino acids. In germline, CDR1 is DFQATT, CDR2 SNEGSKA (reference sequence). The DNA for the CDR3 is TGCAGTGCTAGTGGGGCCTACCAGCCCCAGCATTTT. It codes for CSASGAYQPQHF.

This clonotype was found many times. V usage is TRBV5-6 and J usage is TRBJ2-1; D unclear. The CDR3 sequence is 13 residues long. Per germline, CDR1 SGHDT and CDR2 YYEEEE. V was clipped by 0 bases and J by 15 bases, with 16 bases between them. CDR3 DNA sequence: TGTGCCAGCAGCTTGGACAGAGCCCTGTCTCCGTTCTTC. Protein: CASSLDRALSPFF.

The V gene is TRBV11-1, the J gene TRBJ2-6; the D gene is possibly TRBD1 (5 bases). The CDR3 contains 18 residues. V was cut by 2 bases and J by 3 bases, with 17 bases left in between. CDR1 is SGHAT and CDR2 is FQDESV in the germline V gene (reference sequence). CDR3 protein: CASSLRAGRVSGANVLTF. The CDR3 DNA is TGTGCCAGCAGCTTAAGGGCAGGCAGGGTGAGTGGGGCCAACGTCCTGACTTTC.

V usage is TRBV24-1 and J usage is TRBJ2-3; D could derive from TRBD1 or TRBD2 (6 bases each). Germline-derived CDR1 and CDR2 are KGHDR and SFDVKD. This CDR3 region has 16 residues. The germline V and J ends were trimmed by 0 bases and 2 bases, with 11 bases remaining between them. CDR3 sequence: CATSDLQWGATDTQYF. The CDR3 coding sequence is TGTGCCACCAGTGATTTGCAGTGGGGGGCCACAGATACGCAGTATTTT.

The chain couples TRBV11-2 to TRBJ2-5; no clear D. This CDR3 is built from 11 residues. Germline assignment: CDR1 SGHAT and CDR2 FQNNGV. Trimming removed 5 bases at V and 5 bases at J, with 6 bases between. CDR3 in amino acids: CASSRLETQYF. CDR3 nucleotides: TGTGCCAGCAGCCGACTGGAGACCCAGTACTTC. Full variable domain (missing parts from reference TRBV11-2 and TRBJ2-5): EAGVAQSPRYKIIEKRQSVAFWCNPISGHATLYWYQQILGQGPKLLIQFQNNGVVDDSQLPKDRFSAERLKGVDSTLKIQPAKLEDSAVYLCASSRLETQYFGPGTRLLVL.

The chain joins TRBV4-1 to TRBJ1-1; tentatively, D is TRBD1 (5 bases). V lost 3 bases, J lost 5 bases, and 10 bases lay in between. The V gene's germline CDR1 is MGHRA and CDR2 YSYEKL. The CDR3 extends over 13 amino acids. The CDR3 DNA is TGCGCCAGCAGCCAGATTGACAGTACTGAAGCTTTCTTT. It encodes CASSQIDSTEAFF.

This clonotype appeared a few times. This rearrangement joins TRBV27 to TRBJ1-1; 8 nucleotides agree with TRBD1. Looked up from germline, CDR1 is MNHEY and CDR2 is SMNVEV (reference sequence). The CDR3 sequence is 17 residues long. V was pared by 0 bases and J by 1 base, with 7 bases of the junction left unmatched. This CDR3 reads CASSLSAAGGRNTEAFF. In nucleotides, the CDR3 is TGTGCCAGCAGTTTATCGGCTGCAGGGGGCAGGAACACTGAAGCTTTCTTT.